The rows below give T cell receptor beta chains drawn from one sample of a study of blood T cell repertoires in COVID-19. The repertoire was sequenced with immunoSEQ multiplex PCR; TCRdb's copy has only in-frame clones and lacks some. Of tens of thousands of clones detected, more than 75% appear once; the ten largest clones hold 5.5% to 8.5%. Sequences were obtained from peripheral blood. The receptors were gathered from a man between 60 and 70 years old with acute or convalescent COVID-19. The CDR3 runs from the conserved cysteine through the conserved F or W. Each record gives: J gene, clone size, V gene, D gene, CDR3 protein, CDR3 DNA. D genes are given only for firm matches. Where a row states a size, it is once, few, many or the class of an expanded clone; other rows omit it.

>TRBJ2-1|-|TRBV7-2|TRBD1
CASSSGTGSASSYNEQFF
TGTGCCAGCAGCTCTGGGACAGGGTCGGCGAGCTCCTACAATGAGCAGTTCTTC
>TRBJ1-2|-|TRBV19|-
CASSVTPGSSYGYTF
TGTGCCAGTAGTGTAACACCGGGATCCTCGTATGGCTACACCTTC
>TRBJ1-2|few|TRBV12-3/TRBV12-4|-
CASSLRWRYYTF
TGTGCCAGCAGTTTACGGTGGCGGTACTACACCTTC
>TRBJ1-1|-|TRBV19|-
CASRVGGTEAFF
TGTGCCAGTAGGGTGGGGGGGACTGAAGCTTTCTTT
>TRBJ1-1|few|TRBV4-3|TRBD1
CASSQGAGGSTEAFF
TGCGCCAGCAGCCAAGGGGCAGGGGGTAGCACTGAAGCTTTCTTT
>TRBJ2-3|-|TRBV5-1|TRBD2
CASSLEVLSGGMRDTQYF
TGCGCCAGCAGCTTGGAGGTCCTCAGCGGGGGTATGCGGGATACGCAGTATTTT
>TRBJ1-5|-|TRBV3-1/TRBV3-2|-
CASSHLRVINQPQHF
TGTGCCAGCAGCCATCTCAGGGTAATCAATCAGCCCCAGCATTTT
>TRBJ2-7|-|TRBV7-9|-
CASSSLDRPSYEQYF
TGTGCCAGCAGCTCCTTAGACAGACCCTCCTACGAGCAGTACTTC
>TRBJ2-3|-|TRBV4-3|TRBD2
CASSQGIAGGGTDTQYF
TGCGCCAGCAGCCAAGGAATAGCGGGGGGGGGCACAGATACGCAGTATTTT
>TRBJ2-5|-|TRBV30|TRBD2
CACWTSTETQYF
TGTGCCTGCTGGACTAGCACAGAGACCCAGTACTTC
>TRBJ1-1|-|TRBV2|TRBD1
CASSGPGQGHTEAFF
TGTGCCAGCAGTGGGCCGGGACAGGGTCACACTGAAGCTTTCTTT
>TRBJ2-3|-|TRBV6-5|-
CASSYSGGAAQYF
TGTGCCAGCAGTTACTCGGGGGGGGCTGCGCAGTATTTT
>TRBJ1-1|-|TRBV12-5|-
CASGLGRGTEAFF
TGTGCTAGTGGTTTGGGCCGCGGCACTGAAGCTTTCTTT
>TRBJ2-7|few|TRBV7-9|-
CASSLAGRTYEQYF
TGTGCCAGCAGCTTAGCTGGCAGAACCTACGAGCAGTACTTC
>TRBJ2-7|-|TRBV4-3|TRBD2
CASSQEGLAGGTYEQYF
TGCGCCAGCAGCCAAGAAGGTCTAGCGGGGGGGACCTACGAGCAGTACTTC
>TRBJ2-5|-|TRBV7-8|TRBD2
CASSPTERGGWTQYF
TGTGCCAGCAGCCCGACCGAGCGGGGGGGATGGACCCAGTACTTC
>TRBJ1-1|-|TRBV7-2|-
CASRGNTGPSEAFF
TGTGCCAGCAGGGGAAATACAGGACCGTCTGAAGCTTTCTTT
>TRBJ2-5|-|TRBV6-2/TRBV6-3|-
CASSFSGRETQYF
TGTGCCAGCAGTTTCAGCGGAAGAGAGACCCAGTACTTC
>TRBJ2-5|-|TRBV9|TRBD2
CASSVGRGAGAQETQYF
TGTGCCAGCAGCGTGGGTCGGGGAGCGGGGGCGCAAGAGACCCAGTACTTC
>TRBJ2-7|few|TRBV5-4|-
CASSKDRSLSYEQYF
TGTGCCAGCAGCAAAGACAGGAGTCTGTCCTACGAGCAGTACTTC
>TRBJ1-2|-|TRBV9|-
CASSVGESGLYGYTF
TGTGCCAGCAGCGTAGGAGAATCGGGACTTTATGGCTACACCTTC
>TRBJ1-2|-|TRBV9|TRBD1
CASSVEWGAGGYGYTF
TGTGCCAGCAGCGTAGAGTGGGGTGCAGGGGGCTATGGCTACACCTTC
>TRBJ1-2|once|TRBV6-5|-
CASSSPSSNYGYTF
TGTGCCAGCAGTTCCCCCTCGAGTAACTATGGCTACACCTTC
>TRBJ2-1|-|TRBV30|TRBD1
CAWKRDSNEQFF
TGTGCCTGGAAGAGGGACAGCAATGAGCAGTTCTTC
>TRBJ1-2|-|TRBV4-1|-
CASSQDVLSQESYGYTF
TGCGCCAGCAGCCAAGATGTCCTCTCTCAGGAAAGCTATGGCTACACCTTC
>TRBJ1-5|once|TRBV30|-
CAWSLDNPRSNQPQHF
TGTGCCTGGAGTTTGGACAACCCAAGGAGCAATCAGCCCCAGCATTTT
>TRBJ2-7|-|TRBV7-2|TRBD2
CASRSPGGNFYEQYF
TGTGCCAGCAGGAGTCCGGGAGGCAACTTCTACGAGCAGTACTTC
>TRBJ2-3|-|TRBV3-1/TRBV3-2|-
CASSQGFSRTDTQYF
TGTGCCAGCAGCCAAGGTTTCTCTCGCACAGATACGCAGTATTTT
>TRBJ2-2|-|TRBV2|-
CASRGDSLTGELFF
TGTGCCAGCAGGGGGGACTCCTTAACCGGGGAGCTGTTTTTT
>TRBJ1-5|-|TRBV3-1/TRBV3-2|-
CASSQGSFSNQPQHF
TGTGCCAGCAGCCAGGGGAGTTTTAGCAATCAGCCCCAGCATTTT
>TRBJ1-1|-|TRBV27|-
CASSLIPQGGTEAFF
TGTGCCAGCAGTTTAATCCCCCAAGGGGGCACTGAAGCTTTCTTT
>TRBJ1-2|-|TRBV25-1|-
CASSHNAWADWGYTF
TGTGCCAGCAGCCACAACGCTTGGGCGGACTGGGGCTACACCTTC
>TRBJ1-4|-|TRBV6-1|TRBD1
CASSENRGNEKLFF
TGTGCCAGCAGTGAAAACAGGGGTAATGAAAAACTGTTTTTT
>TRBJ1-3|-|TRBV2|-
CASSLFRDTSGNTIYF
TGTGCCAGCAGTCTCTTCCGGGACACCTCTGGAAACACCATATATTTT
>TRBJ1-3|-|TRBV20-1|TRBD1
CSASLRDRGGGNTIYF
TGCAGTGCTAGTTTACGTGACAGGGGCGGAGGAAACACCATATATTTT
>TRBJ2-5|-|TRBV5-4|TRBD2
CASSTFGGGAETQYF
TGTGCCAGCAGCACCTTCGGCGGGGGGGCGGAGACCCAGTACTTC
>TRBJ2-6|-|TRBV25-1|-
CASSDPSSGANVLTF
TGTGCCAGCAGTGACCCCAGCTCTGGGGCCAACGTCCTGACTTTC
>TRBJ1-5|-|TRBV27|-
CASRRNRDRNQPQHF
TGTGCCAGCAGGAGAAACAGGGATCGCAATCAGCCCCAGCATTTT
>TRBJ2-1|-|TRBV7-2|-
CASSLVGPANEQFF
TGTGCCAGCAGCTTAGTGGGCCCCGCGAATGAGCAGTTCTTC
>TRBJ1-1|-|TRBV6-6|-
CASSQGQNTEAFF
TGTGCCAGCAGTCAGGGGCAGAACACTGAAGCTTTCTTT
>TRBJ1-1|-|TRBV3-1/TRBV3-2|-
CASSQQGRGEAFF
TGTGCCAGCAGCCAACAGGGTAGGGGTGAAGCTTTCTTT
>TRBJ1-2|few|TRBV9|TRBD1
CASSVISTDRAKDTYGYTF
TGTGCCAGCAGCGTAATTAGCACAGACAGGGCAAAGGACACCTATGGCTACACCTTC
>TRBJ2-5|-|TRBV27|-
CASSTRPGETQYF
TGTGCCAGCAGCACCCGCCCCGGGGAGACCCAGTACTTC
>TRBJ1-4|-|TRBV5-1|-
CASSLSPSTNEKLFF
TGCGCCAGCAGCTTATCCCCTTCAACTAATGAAAAACTGTTTTTT
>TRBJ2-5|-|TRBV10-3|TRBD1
CAIGTGAKETQYF
TGTGCCATCGGGACAGGAGCAAAAGAGACCCAGTACTTC
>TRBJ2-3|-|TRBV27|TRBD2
CASSLEGRADTQYF
TGTGCCAGCAGTTTAGAGGGGAGGGCAGATACGCAGTATTTT